The text below deals with one T cell receptor (beta chain). These data come from a study of CD8+ T cells in alopecia areata. The overall study: Treated patients received oral tofacitinib, 5 to 10 mg twice daily. A 6-month off-drug phase came after tofacitinib, which had lasted 6 to 18 months.

RNA was isolated and reverse transcribed to cDNA, the sequencing template. Some clones are missing from TCRdb's copy, which holds only in-frame ones; the method was immunoSEQ multiplex PCR. The sample holds 200,000 to 250,000 clones; about 68% are singletons and the top ten take around 1.2%. Deletions cut 3 bases from V and 10 bases from J, with 14 bases between. CDR1 and CDR2 from the germline V gene are SGDLS and YYNGEE. This CDR3 has 13 amino acids. The clonotype was recovered from a human donor with alopecia areata. The chain combines TRBV9 with TRBJ2-1; D unresolved. This specimen consisted of CD4+ T cells sorted from blood, obtained at week 0. The chain's CDR3 is CASSARLPGEQFF. The CDR3 nucleotides read TGTGCCAGCAGCGCACGACTCCCCGGGGAGCAGTTCTTC. The full variable domain, rest sourced from reference TRBV9 and TRBJ2-1, is DSGVTQTPKHLITATGQRVTLRCSPRSGDLSVYWYQQSLDQGLQFLIQYYNGEERAKGNILERFSAQQFPDLHSELNLSSLELGDSALYFCASSARLPGEQFFGPGTRLTVL.